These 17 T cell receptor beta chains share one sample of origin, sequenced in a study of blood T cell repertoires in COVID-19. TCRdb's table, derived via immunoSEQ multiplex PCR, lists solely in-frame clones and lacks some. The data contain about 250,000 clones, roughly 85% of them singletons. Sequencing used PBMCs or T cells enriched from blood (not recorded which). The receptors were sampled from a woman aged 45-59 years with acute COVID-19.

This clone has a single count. The CDR3 region has the DNA TGTGCCAGCAGCTTGGGGACAGGGATTCAGGAAGAGCAGTACTTC. Protein product: CASSLGTGIQEEQYF. The J gene is TRBJ2-7, the V gene TRBV7-9; 9 nucleotides agree with TRBD1. J gave up 7 bases and V 3 bases, and 10 bases lay outside the gene matches. Germline CDR1 SEHNR, CDR2 FQNEAQ (reference sequence). This CDR3 contains 15 residues.

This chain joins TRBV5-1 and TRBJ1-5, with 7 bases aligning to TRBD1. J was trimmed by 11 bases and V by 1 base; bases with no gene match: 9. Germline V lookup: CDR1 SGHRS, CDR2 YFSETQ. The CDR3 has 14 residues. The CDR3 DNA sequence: TGCGCCAGCAGCTTGACAGGGGACCGCGAGGCCCAGCATTTT. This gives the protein CASSLTGDREAQHF.

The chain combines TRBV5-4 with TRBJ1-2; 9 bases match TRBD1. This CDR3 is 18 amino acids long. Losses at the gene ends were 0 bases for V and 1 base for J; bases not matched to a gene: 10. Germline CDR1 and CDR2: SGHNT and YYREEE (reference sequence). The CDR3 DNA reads TGTGCCAGCAGCTTGGCGTCGGGACAGGGAAAGGGTAACTATGGCTACACCTTC. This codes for CASSLASGQGKGNYGYTF.

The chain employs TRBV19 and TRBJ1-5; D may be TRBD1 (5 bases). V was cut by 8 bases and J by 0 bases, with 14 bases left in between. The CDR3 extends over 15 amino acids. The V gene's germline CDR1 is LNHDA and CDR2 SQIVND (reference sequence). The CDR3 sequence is CASGIGQNSNQPQHF. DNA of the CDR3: TGTGCCAGTGGGATTGGACAAAATAGCAATCAGCCCCAGCATTTT.

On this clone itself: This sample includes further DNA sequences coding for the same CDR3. CDR3 DNA: TGTGCCAGCAGTTACGACAGGGGAAATCAGCCCCAGCATTTT. Translation gives CASSYDRGNQPQHF. The chain uses TRBV6-5 and TRBJ1-5, with 8 bases fitting TRBD1. V dropped 2 bases and J dropped 4; count of bases not matched to a gene: 1. Germline V lookup: CDR1 MNHEY, CDR2 SVGAGI. The CDR3 length is 14 residues.

This CDR3 reads CASSTGGSSNEQFF. CDR3 nucleotide sequence: TGTGCCAGCAGCACAGGGGGCTCAAGCAATGAGCAGTTCTTC. This chain joins TRBV9 and TRBJ2-1, with 9 bases lining up with TRBD1. This CDR3 region has 14 residues. The J segment lost 6 bases and the V segment lost 4 bases, leaving 5 bases of the junction unmatched. Germline V CDR1 and CDR2: SGDLS, YYNGEE.

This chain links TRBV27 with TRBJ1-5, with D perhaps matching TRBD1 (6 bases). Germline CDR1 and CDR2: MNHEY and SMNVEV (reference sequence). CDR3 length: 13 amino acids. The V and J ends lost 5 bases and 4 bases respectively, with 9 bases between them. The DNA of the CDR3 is TGTGCCAGCAGTACAGACAGGAATCAGCCCCAGCATTTT. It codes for CASSTDRNQPQHF.

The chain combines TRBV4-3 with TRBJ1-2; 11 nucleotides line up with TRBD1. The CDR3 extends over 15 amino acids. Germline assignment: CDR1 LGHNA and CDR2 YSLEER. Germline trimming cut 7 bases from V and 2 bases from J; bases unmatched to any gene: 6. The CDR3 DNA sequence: TGCGCCAGCAAAGAGGACAGGGGGCAGAACTATGGCTACACCTTC. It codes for CASKEDRGQNYGYTF.

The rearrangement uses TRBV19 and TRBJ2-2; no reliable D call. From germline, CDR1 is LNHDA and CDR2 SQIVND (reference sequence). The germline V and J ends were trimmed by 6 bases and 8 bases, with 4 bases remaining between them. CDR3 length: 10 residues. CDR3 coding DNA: TGTGCCAGTAGGGAGGGGGAGCTGTTTTTT. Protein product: CASREGELFF.

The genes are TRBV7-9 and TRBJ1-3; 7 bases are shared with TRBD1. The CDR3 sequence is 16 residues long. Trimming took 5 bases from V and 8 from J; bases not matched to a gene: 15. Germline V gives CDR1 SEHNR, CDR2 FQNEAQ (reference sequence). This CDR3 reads CASSPQGGGRAHTIYF. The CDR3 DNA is TGTGCCAGCAGCCCCCAAGGAGGGGGCCGAGCCCACACCATATATTTT.

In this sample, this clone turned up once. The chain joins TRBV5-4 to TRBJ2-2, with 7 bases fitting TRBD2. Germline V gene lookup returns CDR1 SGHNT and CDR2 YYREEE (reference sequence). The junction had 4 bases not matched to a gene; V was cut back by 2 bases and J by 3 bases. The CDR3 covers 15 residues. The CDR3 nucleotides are TGTGCCAGCAGCTTAAGGCTAGCGGACACCGGGGAGCTGTTTTTT. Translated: CASSLRLADTGELFF.

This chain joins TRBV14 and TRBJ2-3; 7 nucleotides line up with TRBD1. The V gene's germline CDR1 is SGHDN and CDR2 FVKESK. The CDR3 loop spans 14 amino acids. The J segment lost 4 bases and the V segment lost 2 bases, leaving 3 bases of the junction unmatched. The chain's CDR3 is CASSQRQGSDTQYF. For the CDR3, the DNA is TGTGCCAGCAGCCAACGACAGGGCTCAGATACGCAGTATTTT.

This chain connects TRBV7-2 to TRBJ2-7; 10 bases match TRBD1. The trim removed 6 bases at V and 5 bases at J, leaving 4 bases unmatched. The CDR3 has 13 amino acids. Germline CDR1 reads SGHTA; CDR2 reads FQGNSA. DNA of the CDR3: TGTGCCAGCAGGGGGGACAGGGGCAACGAGCAGTACTTC. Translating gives CASRGDRGNEQYF.

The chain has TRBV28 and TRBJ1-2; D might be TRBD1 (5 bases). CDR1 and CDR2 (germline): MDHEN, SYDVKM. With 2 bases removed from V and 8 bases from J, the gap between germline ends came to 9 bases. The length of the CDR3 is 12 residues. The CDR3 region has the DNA TGTGCCAGCAGTTTAGGACATTCCGGCTACACCTTC. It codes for CASSLGHSGYTF.

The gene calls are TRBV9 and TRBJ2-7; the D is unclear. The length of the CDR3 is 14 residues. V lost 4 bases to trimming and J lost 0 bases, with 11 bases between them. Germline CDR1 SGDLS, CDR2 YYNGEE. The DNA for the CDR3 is TGTGCCAGCAGCCAAGCACCTCACTCCTACGAGCAGTACTTC. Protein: CASSQAPHSYEQYF.

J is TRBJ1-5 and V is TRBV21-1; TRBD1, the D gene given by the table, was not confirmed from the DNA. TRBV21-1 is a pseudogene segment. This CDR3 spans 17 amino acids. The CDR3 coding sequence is TGTGCCAGCAGCAAAATCGGGGACAGGGTAGATAATCAGCCCCAGCATTTT. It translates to CASSKIGDRVDNQPQHF.

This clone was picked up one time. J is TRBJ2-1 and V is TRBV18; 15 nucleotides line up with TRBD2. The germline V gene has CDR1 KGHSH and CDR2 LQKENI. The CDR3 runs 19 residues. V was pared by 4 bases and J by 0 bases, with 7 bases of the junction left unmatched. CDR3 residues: CASSLRTSGGASSYNEQFF. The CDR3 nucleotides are TGTGCCAGCTCACTGAGGACTAGCGGGGGGGCCAGCTCCTACAATGAGCAGTTCTTC. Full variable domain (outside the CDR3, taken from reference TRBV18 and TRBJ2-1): NAGVMQNPRHLVRRRGQEARLRCSPMKGHSHVYWYRQLPEEGLKFMVYLQKENIIDESGMPKERFSAEFPKEGPSILRIQQVVRGDSAAYFCASSLRTSGGASSYNEQFFGPGTRLTVL.